The 15 T cell receptor beta chains below all came from one sample that was sequenced in a study of cytomegalovirus exposure and HLA in healthy donors. Researchers ran the PCR with 60 Vbeta and 13 Jbeta primers. Profiled with immunoSEQ multiplex PCR; TCRdb holds only in-frame clones, not every one. The repertoire holds about 93,000 clones, with nearly 80% as singletons. Sequencing was done on a sample of PBMCs. The receptors were sampled from a woman aged 40 to 50 in good health and CMV-seronegative.

The gene calls are TRBV2 and TRBJ1-2, with a possible D match to TRBD1 (5 bases). Germline-derived CDR1 and CDR2 are SNHLY and FYNNEI. Trimming took 0 bases from V and 7 from J, leaving 12 bases between them. The CDR3 length is 14 residues. CDR3 region: CASSEAQGNSGYTF. As DNA, the CDR3 is TGTGCCAGCAGTGAAGCGCAGGGAAATAGTGGCTACACCTTC.

The V and J genes are TRBV18 and TRBJ1-2; D is perhaps TRBD1 (6 bases). The CDR3 runs 12 residues. The germline V gene encodes CDR1 KGHSH and CDR2 LQKENI. The germline V and J ends were trimmed by 0 bases and 9 bases, with 8 bases remaining between them. The CDR3 DNA is TGTGCCAGCTCACCACCGCAGGGGAGCTACACCTTC. Protein: CASSPPQGSYTF.

This chain links TRBV6-5 with TRBJ1-2; the D is unclear. Between the trimmed V and J ends, which lost 0 bases and 8 bases, there was a span of 10 bases. CDR1 is MNHEY, CDR2 SVGAGI, per germline. The CDR3 spans 13 residues. CDR3 DNA: TGTGCCAGCAGTTACTCGAGGTTTCAGGGCTACACCTTC. It codes for CASSYSRFQGYTF.

The chain employs TRBV2 and TRBJ2-7; D perhaps matches TRBD2 (5 bases). The CDR3 totals 12 residues. Germline V gives CDR1 SNHLY, CDR2 FYNNEI. Trimming removed 5 bases at V and 3 bases at J, with 8 bases between. CDR3 DNA sequence: TGTGCCAGCAGTTCAAGCGGCTACGAGCAGTACTTC. It codes for CASSSSGYEQYF.

The V call is TRBV27, the J call TRBJ1-2; TRBD1 aligns across 8 bases. With V trimmed by 5 bases and J by 5 bases, 10 bases remained unmatched. The germline V gene encodes CDR1 MNHEY and CDR2 SMNVEV (reference sequence). This CDR3 comprises 15 residues. CDR3 amino acids: CASSAMTGVRYGYTF. The CDR3 DNA is TGTGCCAGCAGTGCCATGACAGGGGTGAGGTATGGCTACACCTTC.

This clone appeared a few times. The chain employs TRBV29-1 and TRBJ2-1; 7 nucleotides match TRBD1. CDR3 size: 13 residues. Germline CDR1 SQVTM, CDR2 ANQGSEA. With V trimmed by 2 bases and J by 9 bases, 7 bases remained unmatched. The CDR3 is CSVETGVSSEQFF. DNA of the CDR3: TGCAGCGTTGAAACAGGGGTTTCCAGTGAGCAGTTCTTC.

The J gene is TRBJ1-4, the V gene TRBV5-6; 7 nucleotides line up with TRBD1. V was clipped by 0 bases and J by 10 bases; unmatched bases: 3. The CDR3 contains 13 residues. Germline assignment: CDR1 SGHDT and CDR2 YYEEEE. CDR3 region: CASSLEGAGKLFF. CDR3 in DNA: TGTGCCAGCAGCTTGGAGGGGGCCGGAAAACTGTTTTTT.

V usage is TRBV29-1 and J usage is TRBJ2-1; the match to TRBD1 covers 7 bases. Trimming at V came to 8 bases and at J to 3 bases, leaving 10 bases not matched to a gene. CDR1 is SQVTM, CDR2 ANQGSEA, per germline. CDR3 length: 14 amino acids. In nucleotides, the CDR3 is TGCAGCTCAACGGACAGGCCCGACTACAATGAGCAGTTCTTC. Translation gives CSSTDRPDYNEQFF.

In nucleotides, the CDR3 is TGTGCCAGCAGTGGGGGCGGGAGGGCCTTAAAGACCCAGTACTTC. Translation: CASSGGGRALKTQYF. V is TRBV28 and J is TRBJ2-5, with 9 bases identical to TRBD2. V gave up 5 bases and J gave up 6 bases; unmatched junction bases: 10. The germline gives CDR1 MDHEN, CDR2 SYDVKM. This CDR3 contains 15 residues.

The gene calls are TRBV10-3 and TRBJ1-1; D might be TRBD1 (5 bases). CDR1 and CDR2 from the germline V gene are ENHRY and SYGVKD. V shed 10 bases and J shed 1 base, with 19 bases lying between them. The CDR3 length is 15 residues. The CDR3 protein is CATLEYGGTNTEAFF. For the CDR3, the DNA is TGTGCCACCCTCGAATACGGGGGGACGAACACTGAAGCTTTCTTT.

V usage is TRBV6-5 and J usage is TRBJ1-1; D is ambiguous. The germline V gene has CDR1 MNHEY and CDR2 SVGAGI. CDR3 size: 15 residues. The V and J ends lost 4 bases and 3 bases respectively, with 15 bases between them. Here the CDR3 DNA reads TGTGCCAGCAGTTCCCCCGGGCGCGGGGACACTGAAGCTTTCTTT. It is translated as CASSSPGRGDTEAFF.

The chain has TRBV5-4 and TRBJ2-1, with TRBD2 matching 8 bases. J gave up 5 bases and V 0 bases, and 4 bases lay outside the gene matches. The V gene's germline CDR1 is SGHNT and CDR2 YYREEE (reference sequence). The CDR3 runs to 15 residues. The CDR3 loop reads CASSLGSGKDNEQFF. CDR3 DNA: TGTGCCAGCAGCTTGGGTAGCGGGAAGGACAATGAGCAGTTCTTC.

This clone appeared a single time. This chain connects TRBV9 to TRBJ2-1, with TRBD2 matching over 10 bases. The germline V gene has CDR1 SGDLS and CDR2 YYNGEE. The CDR3 runs to 16 residues. Trimming took 4 bases from V and 5 from J; bases not matched to a gene: 9. For the CDR3, the DNA is TGTGCCAGCAGCCCTTTTCCAGCGGGAGGGAACAATGAGCAGTTCTTC. This codes for CASSPFPAGGNNEQFF.

This chain joins TRBV9 and TRBJ2-3; perhaps TRBD1 as D (6 bases). The CDR3 sequence is 14 residues long. V lost 3 bases to trimming and J lost 2 bases, with 10 bases between them. Germline V gene lookup returns CDR1 SGDLS and CDR2 YYNGEE. The chain's CDR3 is CASSAQGITDTQYF. The CDR3 DNA sequence: TGTGCCAGCAGCGCACAGGGTATCACAGATACGCAGTATTTT. Full variable domain (remainder filled in from reference TRBV9 and TRBJ2-3): DSGVTQTPKHLITATGQRVTLRCSPRSGDLSVYWYQQSLDQGLQFLIQYYNGEERAKGNILERFSAQQFPDLHSELNLSSLELGDSALYFCASSAQGITDTQYFGPGTRLTVL.

V and J are TRBV7-2 and TRBJ2-7, with 9 bases matching TRBD1. J gave up 4 bases and V 3 bases, and 7 bases lay outside the gene matches. The CDR3 contains 15 residues. The germline gives CDR1 SGHTA, CDR2 FQGNSA. The CDR3 loop is CASSLKIDRGYEQYF. The CDR3 DNA reads as TGTGCCAGCAGCTTGAAAATAGACAGGGGGTACGAGCAGTACTTC. Full variable domain (missing parts from reference TRBV7-2 and TRBJ2-7): GAGVSQSPSNKVTEKGKDVELRCDPISGHTALYWYRQSLGQGLEFLIYFQGNSAPDKSGLPSDRFSAERTGGSVSTLTIQRTQQEDSAVYLCASSLKIDRGYEQYFGPGTRLTVT.